The rows below give T cell receptor beta chains drawn from one sample of a study of control samples from healthy donors and cancer patients. Using immunoSEQ multiplex PCR, the repertoire was profiled, and TCRdb retains in-frame clones only, with some absent. The table records more than 85,000 clones, 65% to 85% of them present only once. The specimen was PBMCs. The receptors here all came from a man in his 70s with lung cancer. Both conserved end residues are part of each CDR3. The D gene is left open where the match is weak. Part of the rows lack a size; the others show once, few, many or a class for expanded clones.

v_call	clone_size	cdr3_length	d_call	j_call	cdr3_nt	cdr3_aa
TRBV24-1	NA	14	NA	TRBJ2-3	TGTGCCACCAGTGATAGCAGGGTCGTAGATACGCAGTATTTT	CATSDSRVVDTQYF
TRBV5-1	NA	14	NA	TRBJ2-5	TGCGCCAGCAGCTTTGATGGGGGGAAAGAGACCCAGTACTTC	CASSFDGGKETQYF
TRBV6-5	NA	14	TRBD1	TRBJ2-5	TGTGCCAGCAGAGAGACAGGGGGCGGAGAGACCCAGTACTTC	CASRETGGGETQYF
TRBV2	NA	11	NA	TRBJ2-7	TGTGCCAGCAGTCCCACCTACGAGCAGTACTTC	CASSPTYEQYF
TRBV7-3	NA	17	NA	TRBJ2-2	TGTGCCAGCAGCTTACTCGTCTTGCAGGGGAACACCGGGGAGCTGTTTTTT	CASSLLVLQGNTGELFF
TRBV1	NA	15	NA	TRBJ2-1	TGCACCAGCAGCCAGTCGTCACTAGCGGGGTATGAGCAGTTCTTC	CTSSQSSLAGYEQFF
TRBV5-4	NA	13	TRBD1	TRBJ1-2	TGTGCCAGCAGAGAACAGGGGGGATGGGGCTACACCTTC	CASREQGGWGYTF
TRBV28	NA	12	TRBD1	TRBJ1-6	TGTGCCAGCAGTTCGAGACAGGGTCGAATCCACTTT	CASSSRQGRIHF
TRBV7-2	NA	14	TRBD1	TRBJ2-2	TGTGCCAGCAGCTTAAAGGGGGCAGTCGGGGAGCTGTTTTTT	CASSLKGAVGELFF
TRBV21-1	NA	14	NA	TRBJ2-7	TGTGCCAGCAGCAAAGTTCGACTACCCTACGAGCAGTACTTC	CASSKVRLPYEQYF
TRBV5-1	NA	19	TRBD2	TRBJ2-3	TGCGCCAGTTCCCGGACTAGCGGGGGGGCAGTTTTGGGAACAGATACGCAGTATTTT	CASSRTSGGAVLGTDTQYF
TRBV3-1/TRBV3-2	NA	14	NA	TRBJ2-7	TGTGCCAGCAGCCAAGATACGAAGGGCTACGAGCAGTACTTC	CASSQDTKGYEQYF
TRBV7-2	NA	15	NA	TRBJ1-1	TGTGCCAGCAGCTTACGTACCGGTAGAAGAACTGAAGCTTTCTTT	CASSLRTGRRTEAFF
TRBV7-3	NA	17	TRBD2	TRBJ2-3	TGTGCCAGCAGCCCGTGGGGTCCTAGCGGGGCCACAGATACGCAGTATTTT	CASSPWGPSGATDTQYF
TRBV11-1	NA	15	NA	TRBJ1-1	TGTGCCAGCAGCTTAGCACGGGGGGCTAACACTGAAGCTTTCTTT	CASSLARGANTEAFF
TRBV6-2/TRBV6-3	NA	17	NA	TRBJ2-5	TGTGCCAGCAACCCGATTAACAATCGGCAGGGGCTGGAGACCCAGTACTTC	CASNPINNRQGLETQYF
TRBV2	NA	11	NA	TRBJ2-7	TGTGCCAGCAGTGGGAAGGACGAGCAGTACTTC	CASSGKDEQYF
TRBV4-2	NA	18	NA	TRBJ2-3	TGTGCCAGCAGCCAAGGGGGATCGAGGGGAGGTTGGGTTGATACGCAGTATTTT	CASSQGGSRGGWVDTQYF
TRBV6-1	NA	13	NA	TRBJ2-5	TGTGCCAGCAGTTCGTGGTCCCAAGAGACCCAGTACTTC	CASSSWSQETQYF
TRBV19	few	15	TRBD1	TRBJ2-3	TGTGCCAGTAGTAAGTCCCGGACAGGGGGCGATACGCAGTATTTT	CASSKSRTGGDTQYF
TRBV6-1	NA	15	TRBD1	TRBJ2-1	TGTGCCAGCAGTGATCGGACAGGGATTTACAATGAGCAGTTCTTC	CASSDRTGIYNEQFF
TRBV7-3	once	15	TRBD1	TRBJ1-1	TGTGCCAGCAGCTTAGTTGGACAGGGTGGCACTGAAGCTTTCTTT	CASSLVGQGGTEAFF
TRBV4-3	NA	20	TRBD1	TRBJ1-3	TGCGCCAGCAGCCAAAATCCGGGACAGGCCTCCGGAAGCTCTGGAAACACCATATATTTT	CASSQNPGQASGSSGNTIYF
TRBV18	NA	13	NA	TRBJ2-7	TGTGCCAGCTCACTGACTAGGCCTTACGAGCAGTACTTC	CASSLTRPYEQYF
TRBV24-1	NA	14	TRBD1	TRBJ1-1	TGTGCCACCAGTGATTCTACAGGGGTTCCTGAAGCTTTCTTT	CATSDSTGVPEAFF
TRBV6-5	NA	15	TRBD1	TRBJ1-2	TGTGCCAGCAGACCGTTACAGGGGTCTGGCTATGGCTACACCTTC	CASRPLQGSGYGYTF
TRBV7-9	NA	15	TRBD2	TRBJ2-1	TGTGCCAGCAGCTTGATAAAGCGGGGGGGCAATGAGCAGTTCTTC	CASSLIKRGGNEQFF
TRBV3-1/TRBV3-2	few	11	NA	TRBJ2-3	TGTGCCAGCAGCTATACAGATACGCAGTATTTT	CASSYTDTQYF
TRBV19	NA	16	TRBD1	TRBJ2-7	TGTGCCAGTAGTATAGATCGCAGGACAGGGGGCCGGGAGCAGTACTTC	CASSIDRRTGGREQYF
TRBV30	once	12	NA	TRBJ1-2	TGTGCCTGGAGTGTCCCAGGGGTTGGCTACACCTTC	CAWSVPGVGYTF
TRBV10-3	NA	13	TRBD1	TRBJ1-5	TGTGCCACAAGGGAGGGGGCCAATCAGCCCCAGCATTTT	CATREGANQPQHF
TRBV7-6	once	16	NA	TRBJ1-2	TGTGCCAGCAGCTCCTATCCTGACCCTTCGTCTAATGGCTACACCTTC	CASSSYPDPSSNGYTF
TRBV6-5	NA	14	NA	TRBJ2-7	TGTGCCAGCAGACCCGGGGGAATCTCCTACGAGCAGTACTTC	CASRPGGISYEQYF
TRBV12-3/TRBV12-4	NA	12	TRBD2	TRBJ2-1	TGTGCCAGCAGCCCCATAGCGGGGGAGCAGTTCTTC	CASSPIAGEQFF
TRBV6-5	few	15	NA	TRBJ1-4	TGTGCCAGCAGTTACGCGGGGAGGGCTAATGAAAAACTGTTTTTT	CASSYAGRANEKLFF
TRBV6-1	NA	13	NA	TRBJ2-7	TGTGCCAGCAGTGAATATAGGGGCTACGAGCAGTACTTC	CASSEYRGYEQYF
TRBV6-1	NA	15	NA	TRBJ1-2	TGTGCCAGCAGTGAAGGGGCTTTGTCAATTTATGGCTACACCTTC	CASSEGALSIYGYTF
TRBV5-1	once	11	NA	TRBJ2-1	TGCGCCAGCAGAAAGGAGAATGAGCAGTTCTTC	CASRKENEQFF
TRBV5-1	NA	14	NA	TRBJ2-5	TGCGCCAGCAGCTTGACAGGGCAACTGGAGACCCAGTACTTC	CASSLTGQLETQYF
TRBV7-4	NA	12	NA	TRBJ2-3	TGTGCCAGCAGCCAGGAGACAGATACGCAGTATTTT	CASSQETDTQYF